Listed below are T cell receptor beta chains from one sample, sequenced in a study of blood T cell repertoires in COVID-19. Assay: immunoSEQ multiplex PCR; the TCRdb copy retains only in-frame clones and omits some. The sample shows some 500,000 clones, about 89% of them seen only once. The specimen sequenced was peripheral blood. The receptors originated from a woman aged 45-60 years with COVID-19, enrolled during active disease. Both conserved end residues are part of each CDR3. A D gene is named only where the DNA matches it firmly. Clone sizes are given selectively: once, few, many, or a class where the clone is expanded.

clone_size	j_call	d_call	v_call	cdr3_aa	cdr3_nt
once	TRBJ2-7	-	TRBV21-1	CASSQGDRAYEQYF	TGTGCCAGCAGCCAGGGGGACAGGGCCTACGAGCAGTACTTC
-	TRBJ2-7	-	TRBV11-2	CASSLDWVQGYEQYF	TGTGCCAGCAGCTTAGATTGGGTCCAGGGCTACGAGCAGTACTTC
-	TRBJ1-4	-	TRBV9	CASSGTGSRKLFF	TGTGCCAGCAGCGGTACAGGGAGCCGAAAACTGTTTTTT
-	TRBJ1-1	-	TRBV19	CASNEQGQGTEAFF	TGTGCCAGTAATGAACAGGGCCAGGGCACTGAAGCTTTCTTT
once	TRBJ1-1	TRBD1	TRBV19	CASRDRGGTEAFF	TGTGCCAGCCGGGACAGGGGAGGGACTGAAGCTTTCTTT
-	TRBJ1-2	TRBD1	TRBV19	CASRAWTGNGYTF	TGTGCCAGTAGGGCCTGGACAGGGAATGGCTACACCTTC
-	TRBJ1-3	-	TRBV2	CASSLGAGNTIYF	TGTGCCAGCAGCCTAGGGGCGGGAAACACCATATATTTT
-	TRBJ1-2	TRBD1	TRBV5-1	CASSSGQGGLEGYTF	TGCGCCAGCAGCTCTGGACAGGGAGGTTTGGAAGGCTACACCTTC
-	TRBJ1-2	TRBD1	TRBV19	CASSIRGREYGYTF	TGTGCCAGTAGTATAAGGGGGCGCGAGTATGGCTACACCTTC
-	TRBJ2-1	TRBD1	TRBV7-2	CASSFTGQGINEQFF	TGTGCCAGCAGCTTTACGGGACAGGGGATTAATGAGCAGTTCTTC
-	TRBJ1-2	-	TRBV2	CASRDQGQEGGYTF	TGTGCCAGCAGGGATCAGGGGCAGGAAGGAGGCTACACCTTC
-	TRBJ1-3	TRBD1	TRBV24-1	CATSDSNRGSLSGNTIYF	TGTGCCACCAGTGATTCGAACAGGGGAAGTCTCTCTGGAAACACCATATATTTT
-	TRBJ1-5	-	TRBV6-2/TRBV6-3	CASSYSNAREKPQHF	TGTGCCAGCAGTTACTCGAACGCCCGAGAAAAGCCCCAGCATTTT
-	TRBJ1-3	-	TRBV9	CASSVGTGGKNTIYF	TGTGCCAGCAGCGTAGGGACGGGGGGTAAAAACACCATATATTTT
-	TRBJ1-1	-	TRBV6-5	CASSPLVGPPPAFF	TGTGCCAGCAGTCCTCTGGTGGGCCCCCCCCCAGCTTTCTTT
once	TRBJ1-4	TRBD1	TRBV2	CASTGGSSEKLFF	TGTGCCAGCACAGGGGGCTCAAGTGAAAAACTGTTTTTT
-	TRBJ1-1	TRBD1	TRBV13	CASSLPGTGLPNTEAFF	TGTGCCAGCAGCTTACCCGGGACAGGACTTCCGAACACTGAAGCTTTCTTT